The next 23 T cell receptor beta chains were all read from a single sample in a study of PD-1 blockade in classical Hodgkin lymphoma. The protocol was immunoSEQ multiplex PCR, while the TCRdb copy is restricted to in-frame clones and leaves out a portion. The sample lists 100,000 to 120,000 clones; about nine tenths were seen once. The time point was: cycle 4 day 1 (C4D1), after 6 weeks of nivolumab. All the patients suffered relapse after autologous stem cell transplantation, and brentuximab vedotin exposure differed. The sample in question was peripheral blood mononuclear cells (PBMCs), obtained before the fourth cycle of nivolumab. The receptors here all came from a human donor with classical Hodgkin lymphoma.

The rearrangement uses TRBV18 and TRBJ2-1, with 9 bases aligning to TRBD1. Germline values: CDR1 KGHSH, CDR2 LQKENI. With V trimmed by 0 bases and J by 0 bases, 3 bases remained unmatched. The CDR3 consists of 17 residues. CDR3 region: CASSPPGTGSSYNEQFF. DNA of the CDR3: TGTGCCAGCTCACCACCTGGGACAGGGAGCTCCTACAATGAGCAGTTCTTC.

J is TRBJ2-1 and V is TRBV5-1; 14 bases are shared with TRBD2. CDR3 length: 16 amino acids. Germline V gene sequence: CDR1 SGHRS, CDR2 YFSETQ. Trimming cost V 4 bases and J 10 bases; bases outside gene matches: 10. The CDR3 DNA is TGCGCCAGCAGCCCTGGGACTAGCGGGAGTATGGAAGAGCAGTTCTTC. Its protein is CASSPGTSGSMEEQFF.

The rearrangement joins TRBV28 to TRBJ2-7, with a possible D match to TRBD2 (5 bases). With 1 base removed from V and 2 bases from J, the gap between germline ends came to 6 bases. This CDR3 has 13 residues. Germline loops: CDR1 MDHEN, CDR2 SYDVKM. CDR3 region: CASSLSGTYEQYF. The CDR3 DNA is TGTGCCAGCAGTTTATCGGGGACCTACGAGCAGTACTTC. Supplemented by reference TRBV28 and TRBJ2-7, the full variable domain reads DVKVTQSSRYLVKRTGEKVFLECVQDMDHENMFWYRQDPGLGLRLIYFSYDVKMKEKGDIPEGYSVSREKKERFSLILESASTNQTSMYLCASSLSGTYEQYFGPGTRLTVT.

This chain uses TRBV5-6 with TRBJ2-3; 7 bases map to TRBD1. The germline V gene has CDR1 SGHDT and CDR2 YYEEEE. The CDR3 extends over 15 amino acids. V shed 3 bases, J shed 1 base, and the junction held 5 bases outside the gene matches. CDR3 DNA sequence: TGTGCCAGCAGCTACACCGGACAGGGCACAGATACGCAGTATTTT. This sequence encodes CASSYTGQGTDTQYF.

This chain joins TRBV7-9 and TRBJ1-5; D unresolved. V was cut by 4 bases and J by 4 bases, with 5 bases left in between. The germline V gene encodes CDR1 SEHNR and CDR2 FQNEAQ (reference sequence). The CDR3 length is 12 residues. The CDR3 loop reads CASSSRNQPQHF. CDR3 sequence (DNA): TGTGCCAGCAGCTCTCGAAATCAGCCCCAGCATTTT.

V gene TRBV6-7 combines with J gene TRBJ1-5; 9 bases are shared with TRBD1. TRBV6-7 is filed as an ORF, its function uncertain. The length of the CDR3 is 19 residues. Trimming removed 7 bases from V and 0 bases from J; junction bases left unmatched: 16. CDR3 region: CASTFNRDRDFNSNQPQHF. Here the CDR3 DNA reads TGTGCCAGCACCTTCAACCGGGACAGGGACTTTAATAGCAATCAGCCCCAGCATTTT.

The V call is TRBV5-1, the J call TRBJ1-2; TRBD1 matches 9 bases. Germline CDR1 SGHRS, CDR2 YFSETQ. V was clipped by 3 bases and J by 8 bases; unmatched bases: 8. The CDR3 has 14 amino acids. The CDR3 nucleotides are TGCGCCAGCAGCTCCGCACAGGGGGCAGAGGGCTACACCTTC. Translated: CASSSAQGAEGYTF.

The CDR3 protein is CASSVEGTSSTDTQYF. The CDR3 bases are TGTGCCAGCAGCGTAGAAGGGACATCTAGCACAGATACGCAGTATTTT. The chain recombines TRBV9 with TRBJ2-3; D is perhaps TRBD1 (6 bases). V lost 0 bases and J lost 0, with 11 bases in between. From germline, CDR1 is SGDLS and CDR2 YYNGEE. This CDR3 is 16 amino acids long.

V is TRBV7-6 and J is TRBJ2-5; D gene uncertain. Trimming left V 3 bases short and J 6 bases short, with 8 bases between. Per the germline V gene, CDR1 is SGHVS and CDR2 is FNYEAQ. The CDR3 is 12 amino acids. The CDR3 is CASSFFSQTQYF. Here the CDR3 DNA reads TGTGCCAGCAGCTTCTTTTCTCAGACCCAGTACTTC.

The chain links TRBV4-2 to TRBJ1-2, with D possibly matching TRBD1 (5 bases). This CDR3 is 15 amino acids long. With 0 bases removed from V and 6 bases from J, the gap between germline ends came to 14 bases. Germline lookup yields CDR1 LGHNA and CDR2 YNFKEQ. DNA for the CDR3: TGTGCCAGCAGCCAAGAGTTGGGGGGGATCGATGGCTACACCTTC. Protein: CASSQELGGIDGYTF.

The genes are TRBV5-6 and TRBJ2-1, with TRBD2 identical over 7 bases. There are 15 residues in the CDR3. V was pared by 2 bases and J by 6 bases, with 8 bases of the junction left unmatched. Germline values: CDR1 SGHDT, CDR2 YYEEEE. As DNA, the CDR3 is TGTGCCAGCAGCTTCGGGGACTACCTTCCCAATGAGCAGTTCTTC. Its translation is CASSFGDYLPNEQFF.

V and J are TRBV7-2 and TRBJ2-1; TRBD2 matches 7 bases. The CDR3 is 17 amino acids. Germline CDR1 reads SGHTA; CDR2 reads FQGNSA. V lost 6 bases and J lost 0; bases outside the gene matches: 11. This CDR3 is CASRVVVAGSSYNEQFF. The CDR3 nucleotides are TGTGCCAGCAGAGTTGTGGTAGCGGGTAGCTCCTACAATGAGCAGTTCTTC. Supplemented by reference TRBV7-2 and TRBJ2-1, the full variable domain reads GAGVSQSPSNKVTEKGKDVELRCDPISGHTALYWYRQSLGQGLEFLIYFQGNSAPDKSGLPSDRFSAERTGGSVSTLTIQRTQQEDSAVYLCASRVVVAGSSYNEQFFGPGTRLTVL.

CDR3 region: CASSRKRGDTPSGANVLTF. DNA of the CDR3: TGCGCCAGCAGCCGGAAGAGGGGGGACACCCCCTCTGGGGCCAACGTCCTGACTTTC. This rearrangement joins TRBV5-1 to TRBJ2-6; D is possibly TRBD1 or TRBD2 (6 bases each). This CDR3 has 19 residues. The germline V gene has CDR1 SGHRS and CDR2 YFSETQ. Trimming stripped 4 bases from V and 0 bases from J, with 20 bases between.

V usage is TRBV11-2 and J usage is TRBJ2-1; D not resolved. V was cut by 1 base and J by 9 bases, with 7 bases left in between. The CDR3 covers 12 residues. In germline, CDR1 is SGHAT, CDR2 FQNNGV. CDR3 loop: CASSLGQVEQFF. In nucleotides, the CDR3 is TGTGCCAGCAGCTTAGGGCAGGTTGAGCAGTTCTTC. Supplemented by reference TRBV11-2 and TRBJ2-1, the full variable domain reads EAGVAQSPRYKIIEKRQSVAFWCNPISGHATLYWYQQILGQGPKLLIQFQNNGVVDDSQLPKDRFSAERLKGVDSTLKIQPAKLEDSAVYLCASSLGQVEQFFGPGTRLTVL.

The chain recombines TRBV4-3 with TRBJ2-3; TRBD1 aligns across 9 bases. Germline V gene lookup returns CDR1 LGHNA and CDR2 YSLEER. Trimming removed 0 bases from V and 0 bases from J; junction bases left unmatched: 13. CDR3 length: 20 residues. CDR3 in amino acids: CASSQDVFGQGRTSTDTQYF. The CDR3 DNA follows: TGCGCCAGCAGCCAAGATGTCTTTGGACAGGGGAGGACTAGCACAGATACGCAGTATTTT.

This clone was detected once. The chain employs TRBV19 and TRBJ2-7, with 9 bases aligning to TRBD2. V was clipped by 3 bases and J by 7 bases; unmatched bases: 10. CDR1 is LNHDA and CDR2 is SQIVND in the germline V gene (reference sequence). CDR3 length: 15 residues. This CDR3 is CASSIDERGATEQYF. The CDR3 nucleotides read TGTGCCAGTAGTATCGACGAGCGGGGGGCTACGGAGCAGTACTTC.

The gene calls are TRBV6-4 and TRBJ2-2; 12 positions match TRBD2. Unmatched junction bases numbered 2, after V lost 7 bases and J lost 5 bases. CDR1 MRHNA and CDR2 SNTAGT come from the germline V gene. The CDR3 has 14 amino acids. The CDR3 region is CASKGTSGTGELFF. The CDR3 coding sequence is TGTGCCAGCAAGGGGACTAGCGGGACCGGGGAGCTGTTTTTT.

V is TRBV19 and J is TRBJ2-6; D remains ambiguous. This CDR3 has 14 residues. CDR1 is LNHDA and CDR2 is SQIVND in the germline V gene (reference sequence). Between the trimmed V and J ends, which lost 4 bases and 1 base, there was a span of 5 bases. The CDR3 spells CASSTPSGANVLTF. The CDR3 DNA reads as TGTGCCAGTAGTACCCCTTCTGGGGCCAACGTCCTGACTTTC.

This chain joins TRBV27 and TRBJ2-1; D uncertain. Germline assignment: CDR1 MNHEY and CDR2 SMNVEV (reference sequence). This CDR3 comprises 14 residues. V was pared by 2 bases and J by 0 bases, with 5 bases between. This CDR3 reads CASSLDDSYNEQFF. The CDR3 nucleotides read TGTGCCAGCAGTTTAGATGACTCCTACAATGAGCAGTTCTTC.

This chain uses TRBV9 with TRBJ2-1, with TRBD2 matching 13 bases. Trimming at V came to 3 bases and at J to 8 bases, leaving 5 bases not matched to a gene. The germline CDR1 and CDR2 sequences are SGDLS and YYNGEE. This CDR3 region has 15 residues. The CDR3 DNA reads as TGTGCCAGCAGCGGAGGGGGACTAGCGGGGCATGAGCAGTTCTTC. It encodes CASSGGGLAGHEQFF.

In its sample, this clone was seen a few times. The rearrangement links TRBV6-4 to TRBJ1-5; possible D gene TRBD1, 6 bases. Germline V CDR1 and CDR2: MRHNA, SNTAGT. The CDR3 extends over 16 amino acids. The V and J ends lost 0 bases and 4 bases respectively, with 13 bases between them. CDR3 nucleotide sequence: TGTGCCAGCAGTGACTCTGTGCGGACAGATAATCAGCCCCAGCATTTT. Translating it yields CASSDSVRTDNQPQHF.

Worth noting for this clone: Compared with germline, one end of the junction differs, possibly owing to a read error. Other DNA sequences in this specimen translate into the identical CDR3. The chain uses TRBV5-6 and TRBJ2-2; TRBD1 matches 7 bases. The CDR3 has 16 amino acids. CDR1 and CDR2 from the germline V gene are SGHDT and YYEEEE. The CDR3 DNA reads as TGTGCCAGCAGCCCGGTATCCGGGACAGTCACCGGGGAGTTGTTTTTT. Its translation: CASSPVSGTVTGELFF.

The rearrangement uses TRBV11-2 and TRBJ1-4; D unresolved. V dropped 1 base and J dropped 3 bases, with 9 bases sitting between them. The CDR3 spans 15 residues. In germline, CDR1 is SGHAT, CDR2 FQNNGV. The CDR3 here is CASSLVRGSNEKLFF. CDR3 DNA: TGTGCCAGCAGCTTAGTTAGAGGATCTAATGAAAAACTGTTTTTT.